This TCR beta chain was sequenced in a study of a mutant IDH1 vaccine in newly diagnosed glioma. At the level of the study: Earlier treatment was radiotherapy, temozolomide, or both, with most getting both. Visits V12 and V13 fell at weeks 35 and 47, respectively.

On this clone: Its matching antigen is unknown.

This sample's time point: week 47, end of study. What each vaccine dose contained was 300 ug of mutant IDH1 20-mer peptide, accompanied by topical imiquimod. Each tumor in the donors was a new WHO grade 3 or 4 astrocytoma, IDH1-mutant and ATRX-lost. The CDR3 has 14 residues. With 2 bases removed from V and 8 bases from J, the gap between germline ends came to 15 bases. CDR1 and CDR2 from the germline V gene are MGHRA and YSYEKL. TCRdb's table, derived via immunoSEQ multiplex PCR, lists solely in-frame clones and lacks some. Of roughly 30,000 clones listed, about 80% are singletons. J is TRBJ1-2 and V is TRBV4-1; no clear D gene. The receptor comes from a man aged 30-40 years with glioma. This material consisted of PBMCs, taken from a glioma patient whose treatment included an IDH1 peptide vaccine. CDR3 nucleotide sequence: TGCGCCAGCAGCCAACCTGGGTTCAGCCGAGGCTACACCTTC. Translation: CASSQPGFSRGYTF.